This T cell receptor beta chain is drawn from a study of metastatic and nonmetastatic thyroid tumors. Overall study: Repertoires from blood and tumor or nodule tissue of malignant and benign thyroid patients were compared.

The germline gives CDR1 MNHNS, CDR2 SASEGT. The germline V and J ends were trimmed by 6 bases and 4 bases, with 6 bases remaining between them. The CDR3 spans 11 residues. TCRdb reanalyzed the PCR reads via MiXCR. In the table there are around 70,000 clones, less than 20% of which are singletons. In its sample, this clone was seen many times. Until they underwent thyroid surgery, no patient had received any treatment. The rearrangement joins TRBV6-1 to TRBJ1-1, with D uncertain. The TCR was taken from a female donor with papillary thyroid cancer or a benign thyroid nodule (not recorded which). Some clones in this sample may be carry-over from other donors' samples. Sample: blood. DNA of the CDR3: TGTGCCAGCAGAACGGTCACTGAAGCTTTCTTT. Translated: CASRTVTEAFF.